The 29 T cell receptor beta chains reported below all come from one sample, sequenced in a study of shared clonotypes between healthy human individuals. The assay was immunoSEQ multiplex PCR, and TCRdb's table has in-frame clones only and misses some. The data contain millions of clones, around nine tenths of them singletons. Input material: naive CD4+ T cells sorted from blood. The subset here: CD45RA+ positively selected. These receptors originate from a man aged 18 to 29 in good health.

The V and J genes are TRBV19 and TRBJ1-4; possible D gene TRBD1, 5 bases. V was cut by 4 bases and J by 1 base, with 22 bases left in between. Germline CDR1 reads LNHDA; CDR2 reads SQIVND (reference sequence). The length of the CDR3 is 19 residues. CDR3 sequence: CASSTLGRVMGETNEKLFF. The CDR3 DNA sequence: TGTGCCAGTAGTACCCTGGGAAGAGTGATGGGGGAAACTAATGAAAAACTGTTTTTT. The complete variable domain, with remaining parts taken from reference TRBV19 and TRBJ1-4, reads DGGITQSPKYLFRKEGQNVTLSCEQNLNHDAMYWYRQDPGQGLRLIYYSQIVNDFQKGDIAEGYSVSREKKESFPLTVTSAQKNPTAFYLCASSTLGRVMGETNEKLFFGSGTQLSVL.

This clone was detected once. The chain carries TRBV7-9 and TRBJ1-1; possible D gene TRBD1, 5 bases. The CDR3 is made up of 15 amino acids. V was pared by 1 base and J by 3 bases, with 12 bases between. Germline loops: CDR1 SEHNR, CDR2 FQNEAQ (reference sequence). The chain's CDR3 is CASSLGGRADTEAFF. For the CDR3, the DNA is TGTGCCAGCAGCTTAGGGGGCAGGGCCGACACTGAAGCTTTCTTT.

The chain recombines TRBV30 with TRBJ2-1; D possibly matches TRBD1 or TRBD2 (5 bases each). The ends were cut back, 3 bases at V and 9 bases at J, with 9 bases in the middle. CDR3 size: 11 residues. The germline V gene encodes CDR1 GTSNPN and CDR2 SVGIG (reference sequence). As DNA, the CDR3 is TGTGCCTGGAGCGGGGCAATTGAGCAGTTCTTC. Its protein product is CAWSGAIEQFF.

The V call is TRBV7-2, the J call TRBJ2-7; 8 nucleotides match TRBD1. V lost 1 base to trimming and J lost 6 bases; unmatched junction nucleotides: 5. Germline V gene data show CDR1 as SGHTA and CDR2 as FQGNSA. The CDR3 is made up of 14 amino acids. The CDR3 protein is CASSLGRGQGEQYF. CDR3 DNA: TGTGCCAGCAGCTTAGGCAGGGGGCAGGGCGAGCAGTACTTC.

The chain employs TRBV11-3 and TRBJ2-1; D is unclear. V lost 0 bases to trimming and J lost 2 bases, with 8 bases between them. CDR3 length: 15 residues. From germline, CDR1 is SGHNT and CDR2 YENEEA. CDR3 sequence (DNA): TGTGCCAGCAGCTTAGATGCTGGCCCCTACAATGAGCAGTTCTTC. It translates to CASSLDAGPYNEQFF.

J is TRBJ2-5 and V is TRBV30; the match to TRBD1 covers 7 bases. V shed 1 base and J 7 bases; nucleotides not matched to a gene: 6. The CDR3 runs to 13 residues. In germline, CDR1 is GTSNPN, CDR2 SVGIG (reference sequence). The CDR3 region has the DNA TGTGCCTGGAGTGCCGGGACAGCTGGGACCCAGTACTTC. This translates into CAWSAGTAGTQYF.

The chain joins TRBV6-1 to TRBJ2-7; tentatively, D is TRBD1 (6 bases). The ends were cut back, 8 bases at V and 6 bases at J, with 20 bases in the middle. This CDR3 region has 14 residues. Germline CDR1 reads MNHNS; CDR2 reads SASEGT. In nucleotides, the CDR3 is TGTGCCAGCCTTGCCGGCAGGGGAGAAGGCGAGCAGTACTTC. It codes for CASLAGRGEGEQYF.

This chain links TRBV18 with TRBJ2-7, with 7 nucleotides matching TRBD1. This CDR3 has 15 amino acids. Looked up from germline, CDR1 is KGHSH and CDR2 is LQKENI. Germline trimming cut 3 bases from V and 3 bases from J; bases unmatched to any gene: 8. CDR3 residues: CASSPYRDRGYEQYF. CDR3 in DNA: TGTGCCAGCTCACCTTACCGGGACAGAGGCTACGAGCAGTACTTC.

This chain uses TRBV5-1 with TRBJ2-5; unclear D gene. From germline, CDR1 is SGHRS and CDR2 YFSETQ. The CDR3 loop spans 14 amino acids. With 3 bases removed from V and 3 bases from J, the gap between germline ends came to 12 bases. The CDR3 region has the DNA TGCGCCAGCAGCTCGCGACTCGGTGAAGAGACCCAGTACTTC. This gives the protein CASSSRLGEETQYF.

The J gene is TRBJ2-5, the V gene TRBV5-1, with 10 bases fitting TRBD2. The CDR3 length is 15 residues. V dropped 6 bases and J dropped 5; count of bases not matched to a gene: 10. The germline CDR1 and CDR2 sequences are SGHRS and YFSETQ. CDR3 in amino acids: CASTSPAGGSETQYF. Written as DNA, the CDR3 is TGCGCCAGCACCTCCCCAGCGGGGGGGTCGGAGACCCAGTACTTC.

V is TRBV7-2 and J is TRBJ2-7; 7 bases line up with TRBD1. The V gene end was trimmed by 5 bases and the J gene end by 13 bases; junction bases not matched to a gene: 11. Germline loops: CDR1 SGHTA, CDR2 FQGNSA. This CDR3 comprises 12 residues. The CDR3 region has the DNA TGTGCCAGCAGCGCCACAGGGGCCCACCTCTACTTC. Its translation: CASSATGAHLYF. Together with reference TRBV7-2 and TRBJ2-7, the CDR3 gives the full variable domain: GAGVSQSPSNKVTEKGKDVELRCDPISGHTALYWYRQSLGQGLEFLIYFQGNSAPDKSGLPSDRFSAERTGGSVSTLTIQRTQQEDSAVYLCASSATGAHLYFGPGTRLTVT.

The chain employs TRBV5-3 and TRBJ2-5, with TRBD2 matching 12 bases. TRBV5-3 is classed as an ORF, of uncertain function. The V segment lost 4 bases and the J segment 1 base; nucleotides outside the gene matches: 20. The CDR3 is 21 amino acids. CDR3 residues: CARSRYCLRLAGDRCQETQYF. The DNA for the CDR3 is TGTGCCAGAAGCCGTTACTGCCTACGACTAGCGGGGGACCGCTGCCAAGAGACCCAGTACTTC.

V gene TRBV10-2 combines with J gene TRBJ2-7; D perhaps matches TRBD1 (5 bases). Trimming removed 4 bases from V and 4 bases from J, with 11 bases in between. The length of the CDR3 is 13 residues. Looked up from germline, CDR1 is WSHSY and CDR2 is SAAADI. CDR3 in amino acids: CASSGGPPYEQYF. The CDR3 bases are TGCGCCAGCAGTGGGGGCCCCCCTTACGAGCAGTACTTC.

This clone occurred many times. V usage is TRBV7-8 and J usage is TRBJ2-3; 11 bases fit TRBD2. The germline V gene has CDR1 SGHVS and CDR2 FQNEAQ. V trimming: 4 bases; J trimming: 6 bases; junction bases outside the gene matches: 12. The CDR3 contains 17 residues. The CDR3 DNA is TGTGCCAGCAGCTCCTTCCTAGCGGGGGGTCGGTTGGATACGCAGTATTTT. Its translation: CASSSFLAGGRLDTQYF. Supplemented by reference TRBV7-8 and TRBJ2-3, the full variable domain reads GAGVSQSPRYKVAKRGQDVALRCDPISGHVSLFWYQQALGQGPEFLTYFQNEAQLDKSGLPSDRFFAERPEGSVSTLKIQRTQQEDSAVYLCASSSFLAGGRLDTQYFGPGTRLTVL.

The chain recombines TRBV10-1 with TRBJ2-5; TRBD2 matches 11 bases. The CDR3 has 17 amino acids. Germline lookup yields CDR1 WNHNN and CDR2 SYGVQD (reference sequence). V shed 0 bases, J shed 5 bases, and the junction held 8 bases outside the gene matches. The CDR3 DNA reads as TGCGCCAGCAGTGAGTCGACGGTAGCGGGGGGGCCGGAGACCCAGTACTTC. As protein: CASSESTVAGGPETQYF.

The chain links TRBV2 to TRBJ2-2; 8 bases fit TRBD2. Germline lookup yields CDR1 SNHLY and CDR2 FYNNEI. The CDR3 length is 15 residues. V lost 2 bases and J lost 5; bases outside the gene matches: 4. This CDR3 reads CASSEIAGKTGELFF. CDR3 nucleotides: TGTGCCAGCAGTGAAATAGCGGGGAAAACCGGGGAGCTGTTTTTT.

V usage is TRBV5-6 and J usage is TRBJ1-4; 8 bases fit TRBD1. Looked up from germline, CDR1 is SGHDT and CDR2 is YYEEEE. The V segment lost 1 base and the J segment 6 bases; nucleotides outside the gene matches: 8. CDR3 length: 16 residues. The CDR3 protein is CASSLNAGGLYEKLFF. CDR3 DNA sequence: TGTGCCAGCAGCTTGAACGCAGGGGGCTTGTATGAAAAACTGTTTTTT. Variable domain in full (rest from reference TRBV5-6 and TRBJ1-4): DAGVTQSPTHLIKTRGQQVTLRCSPKSGHDTVSWYQQALGQGPQFIFQYYEEEERQRGNFPDRFSGHQFPNYSSELNVNALLLGDSALYLCASSLNAGGLYEKLFFGSGTQLSVL.

The chain recombines TRBV2 with TRBJ2-7; D is perhaps TRBD1 (5 bases). Trimming took off 8 bases at V and 2 bases at J, with 16 bases between the two ends. Per the germline V gene, CDR1 is SNHLY and CDR2 is FYNNEI. The CDR3 extends over 14 amino acids. CDR3 region: CASVREQGPYEQYF. CDR3 coding DNA: TGTGCCAGCGTTCGTGAGCAGGGTCCCTACGAGCAGTACTTC.

The count of this clone is one. The genes are TRBV14 and TRBJ2-5; a possible D gene is TRBD2 (6 bases). The germline CDR1 and CDR2 sequences are SGHDN and FVKESK. The CDR3 spans 16 residues. V was shortened by 0 bases and J by 9 bases, with 20 bases between the two germline ends. The CDR3: CASSQDPLALGGAQYF. Here the CDR3 DNA reads TGTGCCAGCAGCCAAGATCCGCTAGCGTTAGGAGGGGCCCAGTACTTC.

The rearrangement uses TRBV9 and TRBJ2-3; D possibly corresponds to TRBD2 (6 bases). Germline lookup yields CDR1 SGDLS and CDR2 YYNGEE. The CDR3 covers 13 residues. V dropped 6 bases and J dropped 2 bases, with 10 bases sitting between them. CDR3 in amino acids: CASTRTITDTQYF. The CDR3 DNA reads as TGTGCCAGCACCCGGACTATCACAGATACGCAGTATTTT.

This clone was observed a single time. This chain joins TRBV7-8 and TRBJ1-1; 7 bases are a match to TRBD1. Trimming at V came to 6 bases and at J to 11 bases, leaving 9 bases not matched to a gene. Germline V gene sequence: CDR1 SGHVS, CDR2 FQNEAQ. This CDR3 region has 12 residues. CDR3 nucleotide sequence: TGTGCCAGCAGTTCCAGGGGGGGTGTCGCTTTCTTT. As protein: CASSSRGGVAFF.

J is TRBJ1-1 and V is TRBV4-3; TRBD1 agrees at 8 bases. The CDR3 length is 15 residues. The V gene's germline CDR1 is LGHNA and CDR2 YSLEER. The J segment lost 9 bases and the V segment lost 0 bases, leaving 9 bases of the junction unmatched. The CDR3 nucleotides read TGCGCCAGCAGCCAAGATGGGTCAGGGGGCGGTAAAGCTTTCTTT. Amino acid sequence: CASSQDGSGGGKAFF.

This chain connects TRBV6-1 to TRBJ2-5, with 8 bases identical to TRBD2. The junction had 9 bases not matched to a gene; V was cut back by 7 bases and J by 2 bases. CDR1 and CDR2 (germline): MNHNS, SASEGT. The CDR3 contains 15 residues. This CDR3 reads CASNSGLVVQETQYF. The CDR3 bases are TGTGCCAGCAACTCGGGACTAGTCGTGCAAGAGACCCAGTACTTC.

The rearrangement uses TRBV5-1 and TRBJ2-2; 7 bases map to TRBD1. The ends lost 4 bases at V and 4 bases at J; junction bases unmatched: 7. Germline V gene lookup returns CDR1 SGHRS and CDR2 YFSETQ. The CDR3 is made up of 15 amino acids. DNA for the CDR3: TGCGCCAGCAGCATACAGGGGTCCGGCACCGGGGAGCTGTTTTTT. Residues: CASSIQGSGTGELFF.

J is TRBJ1-2 and V is TRBV9; the match to TRBD1 covers 7 bases. The CDR3 covers 17 residues. The germline CDR1 and CDR2 sequences are SGDLS and YYNGEE. Trimming removed 2 bases from V and 8 bases from J; junction bases left unmatched: 18. The CDR3 DNA reads as TGTGCCAGCAGCGTGCAGACAGGGCAGAGGGGTGATCGGGGCTACACCTTC. Translating it yields CASSVQTGQRGDRGYTF.

The chain uses TRBV5-4 and TRBJ2-3; D is uncertain. Deletions cut 6 bases from V and 2 bases from J, with 13 bases between. The germline gives CDR1 SGHNT, CDR2 YYREEE (reference sequence). This CDR3 comprises 14 residues. Written as DNA, the CDR3 is TGTGCCAGCATCCCCTCTCCGCACACAGATACGCAGTATTTT. Amino acids: CASIPSPHTDTQYF.

The chain's CDR3 is CASSLGGASNQPQHF. CDR3 DNA: TGTGCCAGCAGTTTGGGCGGGGCTAGCAATCAGCCCCAGCATTTT. The chain carries TRBV2 and TRBJ1-5; weak D call: TRBD1 (5 bases). CDR1 is SNHLY and CDR2 is FYNNEI in the germline V gene. Trimming removed 5 bases at V and 0 bases at J, with 11 bases between. This CDR3 has 15 amino acids.

The chain recombines TRBV16 with TRBJ2-1; no reliable D call. The CDR3 extends over 15 amino acids. The germline V gene has CDR1 KGHSY and CDR2 FQNENV. V was trimmed by 2 bases and J by 0 bases, leaving 8 bases between them. The CDR3 DNA reads TGTGCCAGCAGCCAAGACCGGAGCTCCTACAATGAGCAGTTCTTC. This encodes CASSQDRSSYNEQFF.

The J gene is TRBJ1-1, the V gene TRBV6-1; D is perhaps TRBD1 (5 bases). This CDR3 is built from 14 residues. The germline V gene encodes CDR1 MNHNS and CDR2 SASEGT. Trimming shortened V by 6 bases and J by 8 bases, and 19 bases separated the two germline ends. The CDR3 here is CASRPGRPTVEAFF. The CDR3 DNA follows: TGTGCCAGCAGACCGGGACGCCCAACAGTAGAAGCTTTCTTT.